The T cell receptor (beta chain) under discussion was sequenced for a study of vaccination effects on CD4 cells after COVID-19. Germline V gene data show CDR1 as MGHDK and CDR2 as SYGVNS. Trimming pared 3 bases from V and 3 bases from J, leaving 11 bases between. The CDR3 length is 14 residues. About this clone: Its antigen is not identified.

At the end of 9 to 11 days of culture, CD4+ T cells were isolated. As their vaccination, participants received two doses of either BNT162b2 or mRNA-1273. The repertoire was sequenced with immunoSEQ multiplex PCR; TCRdb's copy has only in-frame clones and lacks some. This table has some 10,000 clones, about three quarters appearing once. This sequence originates from a human donor who received a COVID-19 vaccine. Material: CD4+ T cells from PBMCs cultured without peptide, obtained after COVID-19 vaccination. The chain has TRBV25-1 and TRBJ1-1; D is unclear. The CDR3 nucleotides are TGTGCCAGCAGTGATAGGTATTTGGACACTGAAGCTTTCTTT. It specifies CASSDRYLDTEAFF.